This T cell receptor (beta chain) was sequenced in a study of blood T cell repertoires in COVID-19. In the original workflow: Researchers report that nucleated cell counts were estimated from reference gene primer amplification. The protocol was immunoSEQ multiplex PCR, while the TCRdb copy is restricted to in-frame clones and leaves out a portion. Clone size and the V and J calls come from that table; the DNA yielded D and trimming. The repertoire has 120,000 or so clones, around two thirds of them found once; the top ten carry approximately 2%. V trimming: 8 bases; J trimming: 7 bases; junction bases outside the gene matches: 4. Germline V CDR1 and CDR2: ENHRY, SYGVKD. The CDR3 loop spans 12 amino acids.

The chain links TRBV10-3 to TRBJ2-1, with TRBD2 identical over 8 bases. This clonotype originated in a woman aged 70-85 years with acute or convalescent COVID-19. The sample was peripheral blood. CDR3 sequence: CAIGAGGNEQFF. The CDR3 nucleotides read TGTGCCATCGGGGCGGGAGGAAATGAGCAGTTCTTC.